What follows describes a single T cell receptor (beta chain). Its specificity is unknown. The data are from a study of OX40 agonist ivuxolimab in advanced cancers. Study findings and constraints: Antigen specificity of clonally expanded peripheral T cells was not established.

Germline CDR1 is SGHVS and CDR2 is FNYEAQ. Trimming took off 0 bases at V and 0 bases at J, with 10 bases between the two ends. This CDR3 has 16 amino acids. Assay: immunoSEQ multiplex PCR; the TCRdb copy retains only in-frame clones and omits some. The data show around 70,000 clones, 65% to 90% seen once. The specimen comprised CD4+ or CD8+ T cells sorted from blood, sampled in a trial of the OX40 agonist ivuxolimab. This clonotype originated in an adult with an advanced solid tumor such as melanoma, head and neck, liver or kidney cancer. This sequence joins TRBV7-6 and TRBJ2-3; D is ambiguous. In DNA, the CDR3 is TGTGCCAGCAGCTTAGCGCCGACGGTCAGCACAGATACGCAGTATTTT. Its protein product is CASSLAPTVSTDTQYF.